This passage covers 14 T cell receptor beta chains from one sample sequenced in a study of OX40 agonist ivuxolimab in advanced cancers. The repertoire was sequenced with immunoSEQ multiplex PCR; TCRdb's copy has only in-frame clones and lacks some. Among roughly 34,000 clones, over 85% were seen once, and the ten largest hold more than 35%. Sample: CD4+ or CD8+ T cells sorted from blood, taken in a trial of the OX40 agonist ivuxolimab. The receptors originated from an adult with an advanced solid tumor such as melanoma, head and neck, liver or kidney cancer.

This clone was seen just once. This chain uses TRBV7-9 with TRBJ2-3; no reliable D call. Trimming cost V 3 bases and J 5 bases, with 9 bases left between them. CDR3 length equals 13 residues. Germline V gene sequence: CDR1 SEHNR, CDR2 FQNEAQ (reference sequence). CDR3 coding DNA: TGTGCCAGCAGCTTGGAGCGAAGAGATACGCAGTATTTT. It specifies CASSLERRDTQYF.

The V gene is TRBV27, the J gene TRBJ2-1, with a weak D call TRBD2 (5 bases). Between the trimmed V and J ends, which lost 6 bases and 4 bases, there was a span of 13 bases. The germline V gene encodes CDR1 MNHEY and CDR2 SMNVEV (reference sequence). The CDR3 sequence is 14 residues long. Written as DNA, the CDR3 is TGTGCCAGCAGCGCCGGAGGACTTTACAATGAGCAGTTCTTC. Protein sequence: CASSAGGLYNEQFF.

This chain connects TRBV5-1 to TRBJ2-7; a weak D match, TRBD1 (5 bases). V lost 5 bases, J lost 3 bases, and 15 bases lay in between. The germline V gene has CDR1 SGHRS and CDR2 YFSETQ. This CDR3 has 14 residues. The CDR3 sequence is CASSLLGADYEQYF. For the CDR3, the DNA is TGCGCCAGCAGTCTTTTAGGGGCAGACTACGAGCAGTACTTC.

The chain uses TRBV6-1 and TRBJ2-7, with a tentative D call TRBD2 (5 bases). V shed 8 bases and J shed 12 bases, with 11 bases lying between them. Germline V lookup: CDR1 MNHNS, CDR2 SASEGT. The CDR3 totals 9 residues. The CDR3 nucleotides read TGTGCCAGCGAGGGAGACCGGTACTTC. Protein sequence: CASEGDRYF.

The rearrangement links TRBV7-7 to TRBJ2-3; no reliable D call. Germline assignment: CDR1 SSHAT and CDR2 FNYEAQ (reference sequence). Trimming removed 2 bases from V and 6 bases from J, with 9 bases in between. The CDR3 length is 13 residues. This CDR3 is CASSLKITDTQYF. The CDR3 DNA reads as TGTGCCAGCAGCTTAAAAATTACGGATACGCAGTATTTT.

This clone was picked up one time. The V and J genes are TRBV7-6 and TRBJ2-3; no definite D call. V was clipped by 1 base and J by 0 bases, with 8 bases between them. CDR1 and CDR2 from the germline V gene are SGHVS and FNYEAQ. The CDR3 consists of 15 residues. The DNA of the CDR3 is TGTGCCAGCAGCTTAGTCTCAACTAGCACAGATACGCAGTATTTT. Amino acids: CASSLVSTSTDTQYF.

This clone came up once. One end of the junction is discordant with germline, which a read error may explain. Other DNA sequences of this sample code for an identical CDR3. The rearrangement links TRBV7-8 to TRBJ2-7; TRBD1 matches at 8 bases. Looked up from germline, CDR1 is SGHVS and CDR2 is FQNEAQ. The CDR3 length is 15 residues. CDR3 sequence (DNA): TGCGCCAGCAGCCCCGGACAGGGAACTCAGGTCGAGCAGTACTTC. Amino acids: CASSPGQGTQVEQYF.

V usage is TRBV9 and J usage is TRBJ2-7; D remains ambiguous. Germline CDR1 SGDLS, CDR2 YYNGEE. Trimming cost V 0 bases and J 7 bases, with 5 bases left between them. This CDR3 has 11 amino acids. The DNA of the CDR3 is TGTGCCAGCAGCGTAGGGCTGGAGCAGTACTTC. Translation gives CASSVGLEQYF. The full variable domain, rest sourced from reference TRBV9 and TRBJ2-7, is DSGVTQTPKHLITATGQRVTLRCSPRSGDLSVYWYQQSLDQGLQFLIQYYNGEERAKGNILERFSAQQFPDLHSELNLSSLELGDSALYFCASSVGLEQYFGPGTRLTVT.

This chain links TRBV5-1 with TRBJ2-5; D possibly corresponds to TRBD2 (7 bases). The CDR3 spans 15 residues. CDR1 is SGHRS, CDR2 YFSETQ, per germline. Trimming shortened V by 0 bases and J by 5 bases, and 14 bases separated the two germline ends. The CDR3 reads CASSLERGGRETQYF. CDR3 sequence (DNA): TGCGCCAGCAGCTTGGAAAGGGGGGGCCGGGAGACCCAGTACTTC. Combining the CDR3 with reference TRBV5-1 and TRBJ2-5 gives the whole variable domain KAGVTQTPRYLIKTRGQQVTLSCSPISGHRSVSWYQQTPGQGLQFLFEYFSETQRNKGNFPGRFSGRQFSNSRSEMNVSTLELGDSALYLCASSLERGGRETQYFGPGTRLLVL.

V is TRBV13 and J is TRBJ2-1; tentative D call: TRBD2 (6 bases). Germline V CDR1 and CDR2: PRHDT, FYEKMQ (reference sequence). The CDR3 is 12 residues long. V dropped 5 bases and J dropped 7 bases, with 9 bases sitting between them. The CDR3 sequence: CASSPSGNEQFF. CDR3 coding DNA: TGTGCCAGCAGCCCCAGCGGGAATGAGCAGTTCTTC.

This clone was counted once. This chain links TRBV11-2 with TRBJ2-5; D remains unclear. V lost 0 bases and J 4 bases, leaving 3 bases between the germline ends. CDR3 length equals 12 residues. CDR1 is SGHAT and CDR2 is FQNNGV in the germline V gene. The DNA for the CDR3 is TGTGCCAGCAGCTTAGATCCAGAGACCCAGTACTTC. Protein product: CASSLDPETQYF.

The genes are TRBV7-9 and TRBJ2-7, with D perhaps TRBD1 (5 bases). Per germline, CDR1 SEHNR and CDR2 FQNEAQ (reference sequence). The CDR3 sequence is 14 residues long. V dropped 4 bases and J dropped 2 bases, with 12 bases sitting between them. DNA for the CDR3: TGTGCCAGCAGCTCTATGACAGATGCCTACGAGCAGTACTTC. It codes for CASSSMTDAYEQYF.

The genes are TRBV27 and TRBJ2-1, with 8 bases matching TRBD2. Germline V CDR1 and CDR2: MNHEY, SMNVEV (reference sequence). The CDR3 is 15 residues long. After removal of 3 bases from V and 7 bases from J, the junction contained 8 bases not matched to a gene. The DNA for the CDR3 is TGTGCCAGCAGTTTCTACATCGGGAGGGCGAATGAGCAGTTCTTC. It encodes CASSFYIGRANEQFF.

The rearrangement links TRBV29-1 to TRBJ1-6, with D unresolved. V lost 0 bases and J 0 bases, leaving 15 bases between the germline ends. Per the germline V gene, CDR1 is SQVTM and CDR2 is ANQGSEA. The CDR3 has 18 residues. The DNA of the CDR3 is TGCAGCGTTGAAGAAGGGCAGGTACTGAGCTCCTATAATTCACCCCTCCACTTT. It translates to CSVEEGQVLSSYNSPLHF.